The next 19 T cell receptor beta chains were all read from a single sample in a study of patients and donors after allogeneic stem cell transplantation. TCRdb redid the calling of the RT-PCR reads with MiXCR, one entry per CDR3 protein. The data show some 880,000 distinct CDR3 sequences, approximately 19% seen once. The specimen sequenced was blood, either unsorted or a sorted T cell fraction (not recorded which). The source is a human donor who was either an allogeneic HSCT recipient or a stem cell or donor lymphocyte infusion donor (not recorded which). It is not recorded whose cells these are; they may come from a transplant donor.

The gene calls are TRBV28 and TRBJ1-1; no reliable D call. The V gene's germline CDR1 is MDHEN and CDR2 SYDVKM. The ends were cut back, 8 bases at V and 1 base at J, with 14 bases in the middle. This CDR3 is 14 amino acids long. The CDR3 protein is CASPSNNPNTEAFF. The CDR3 coding sequence is TGTGCCAGCCCCTCCAACAACCCGAACACTGAAGCTTTCTTT.

This clonotype was recorded many times. V is TRBV11-2 and J is TRBJ2-3; D perhaps matches TRBD1 (5 bases). The CDR3 contains 16 residues. Trimming took off 6 bases at V and 2 bases at J, with 18 bases between the two ends. Germline V CDR1 and CDR2: SGHAT, FQNNGV. CDR3 protein: CASRPWMFGATDTQYF. CDR3 nucleotide sequence: TGTGCCAGCAGGCCTTGGATGTTTGGGGCCACAGATACGCAGTATTTT. Complete variable domain (other parts from reference TRBV11-2 and TRBJ2-3): EAGVAQSPRYKIIEKRQSVAFWCNPISGHATLYWYQQILGQGPKLLIQFQNNGVVDDSQLPKDRFSAERLKGVDSTLKIQPAKLEDSAVYLCASRPWMFGATDTQYFGPGTRLTVL.

The rearrangement links TRBV12-3 or TRBV12-4 to TRBJ2-1; perhaps TRBD2 as D (6 bases). Deletions cut 6 bases from V and 1 base from J, with 16 bases between. This CDR3 is built from 16 residues. CDR3 sequence: CASRPTEGTSYNEQFF. The CDR3 DNA reads as TGTGCCAGCAGGCCTACCGAGGGGACTTCCTACAATGAGCAGTTCTTC.

V and J are TRBV24-1 and TRBJ2-1; D is uncertain. Germline lookup yields CDR1 KGHDR and CDR2 SFDVKD. This CDR3 spans 14 amino acids. V was shortened by 5 bases and J by 3 bases, with 10 bases between the two germline ends. The CDR3 DNA sequence: TGTGCCACCAGTGTAGGGTACAGCTACAATGAGCAGTTCTTC. Amino acid sequence: CATSVGYSYNEQFF.

The V call is TRBV5-1, the J call TRBJ2-7, with D maybe TRBD2 (5 bases). CDR1 and CDR2 from the germline V gene are SGHRS and YFSETQ. The CDR3 extends over 13 amino acids. The ends were cut back, 5 bases at V and 4 bases at J, with 13 bases in the middle. The CDR3 spells CASRGLAGYEQYF. CDR3 DNA sequence: TGCGCCAGCAGGGGCTTGGCGGGTTACGAGCAGTACTTC.

The genes are TRBV7-8 and TRBJ1-3; D may be TRBD1 (6 bases). CDR3 size: 15 residues. Germline V gene sequence: CDR1 SGHVS, CDR2 FQNEAQ. V lost 1 base and J 7 bases, leaving 14 bases between the germline ends. The CDR3 nucleotides are TGTGCCAGCAGCTTAGACAGGGATGGGGGGAACACCATATATTTT. Its protein is CASSLDRDGGNTIYF.

V is TRBV2 and J is TRBJ2-2; TRBD2 matches 9 bases. Trimming took 10 bases from V and 6 from J; bases not matched to a gene: 12. The CDR3 contains 15 residues. Germline CDR1 SNHLY, CDR2 FYNNEI. In DNA, the CDR3 is TGTGCCACGGCGGCTAGCGGGATACTTTCCGGGGAGCTGTTTTTT. It specifies CATAASGILSGELFF. Using reference TRBV2 and TRBJ2-2 for the parts outside the CDR3, the full variable domain is EPEVTQTPSHQVTQMGQEVILRCVPISNHLYFYWYRQILGQKVEFLVSFYNNEISEKSEIFDDQFSVERPDGSNFTLKIRSTKLEDSAMYFCATAASGILSGELFFGEGSRLTVL.

This clonotype appeared a few times. The CDR3 DNA sequence: TGCAGCGTTGATTCTAGCGGGAGTCGGGGCGGGGAGCTGTTTTTT. Protein sequence: CSVDSSGSRGGELFF. The chain is built from TRBV29-1 and TRBJ2-2, with 10 nucleotides matching TRBD2. Losses at the gene ends were 3 bases for V and 7 bases for J; bases not matched to a gene: 8. This CDR3 comprises 15 residues. The germline V gene has CDR1 SQVTM and CDR2 ANQGSEA.

The chain combines TRBV20-1 with TRBJ2-1, with 11 bases identical to TRBD2. In germline, CDR1 is DFQATT, CDR2 SNEGSKA (reference sequence). V lost 0 bases to trimming and J lost 5 bases; unmatched junction nucleotides: 12. The CDR3 covers 18 residues. The CDR3 region is CSARDRLAGLGRNNEQFF. CDR3 in DNA: TGCAGTGCTAGAGATAGACTAGCGGGACTGGGTCGGAACAATGAGCAGTTCTTC.

The V gene is TRBV10-3, the J gene TRBJ1-2, with D tentatively TRBD1 (6 bases). The CDR3 is 13 residues long. Germline CDR1 ENHRY, CDR2 SYGVKD. V lost 4 bases, J lost 4 bases, and 10 bases lay in between. CDR3 residues: CAISVQGPYGYTF. The CDR3 bases are TGTGCCATCAGTGTACAGGGTCCCTATGGCTACACCTTC.

This rearrangement joins TRBV4-3 to TRBJ2-3, with 7 bases identical to TRBD2. The CDR3 is made up of 19 amino acids. CDR1 LGHNA and CDR2 YSLEER come from the germline V gene. Trimming cost V 6 bases and J 1 base; bases outside gene matches: 19. CDR3 sequence reads: CASRPRSLGGRKGTDTQYF. The CDR3 DNA follows: TGCGCCAGCAGGCCAAGATCACTGGGGGGGAGGAAAGGCACAGATACGCAGTATTTT.

The V and J genes are TRBV24-1 and TRBJ2-7, with 7 bases that match TRBD2. Germline values: CDR1 KGHDR, CDR2 SFDVKD. The J segment lost 2 bases and the V segment lost 4 bases, leaving 7 bases of the junction unmatched. This CDR3 is built from 15 residues. The CDR3 reads CATSDPGLGAYEQYF. CDR3 bases: TGTGCCACCAGTGACCCCGGACTAGGGGCCTACGAGCAGTACTTC.

The rearrangement joins TRBV5-4 to TRBJ1-2; a possible D gene is TRBD1 (6 bases). This CDR3 is 12 amino acids long. The germline V and J ends were trimmed by 8 bases and 9 bases, with 17 bases remaining between them. Germline CDR1 is SGHNT and CDR2 is YYREEE (reference sequence). DNA for the CDR3: TGTGCCAGTCGGACTCAGGGGAGGAGCTACACCTTC. As protein: CASRTQGRSYTF.

The genes are TRBV20-1 and TRBJ1-5; 7 positions match TRBD1. Germline trimming cut 3 bases from V and 0 bases from J; bases unmatched to any gene: 5. This CDR3 has 15 amino acids. Looked up from germline, CDR1 is DFQATT and CDR2 is SNEGSKA (reference sequence). The CDR3: CSARFDRASNQPQHF. The CDR3, as DNA: TGCAGTGCTAGGTTTGACAGGGCTAGCAATCAGCCCCAGCATTTT.

The chain is built from TRBV12-3 or TRBV12-4 and TRBJ2-6, with D unclear. The germline V and J ends were trimmed by 5 bases and 2 bases, with 4 bases remaining between them. This CDR3 has 13 amino acids. The CDR3 coding sequence is TGTGCCAGCAGTGGGGCTGGGGCCAACGTCCTGACTTTC. Translated: CASSGAGANVLTF.

This clonotype was observed a handful of times. Here the CDR3 reads CASSASGQGTEQYF. In DNA, the CDR3 is TGTGCCAGCAGCGCCTCGGGACAGGGGACCGAGCAGTACTTC. This chain connects TRBV11-2 to TRBJ2-7, with 10 bases that match TRBD1. Unmatched junction bases numbered 7, after V lost 5 bases and J lost 6 bases. The CDR3 spans 14 residues. Per the germline V gene, CDR1 is SGHAT and CDR2 is FQNNGV.

This clonotype was observed a few times. The chain employs TRBV30 and TRBJ2-5; D is perhaps TRBD1 (5 bases). CDR3 length: 15 residues. The germline gives CDR1 GTSNPN, CDR2 SVGIG (reference sequence). The V gene lost 0 bases and the J gene lost 5 bases, with 16 bases spanning the gap. In nucleotides, the CDR3 is TGTGCCTGGAGTGTACTCGGCCAGGGTGAGGAGACCCAGTACTTC. It translates to CAWSVLGQGEETQYF.

This clonotype was picked up many times. This rearrangement joins TRBV20-1 to TRBJ2-7; D is possibly TRBD1 (5 bases). Trimming pared 2 bases from V and 2 bases from J, leaving 7 bases between. The CDR3 sequence is 12 residues long. Germline values: CDR1 DFQATT, CDR2 SNEGSKA (reference sequence). CDR3 coding DNA: TGCAGTGCTAGACAGGGTGCCTACGAGCAGTACTTC. It translates to CSARQGAYEQYF.

V usage is TRBV5-1 and J usage is TRBJ2-1; TRBD1 matches at 9 bases. Germline CDR1 reads SGHRS; CDR2 reads YFSETQ. This CDR3 comprises 17 residues. Germline trimming cut 3 bases from V and 3 bases from J; bases unmatched to any gene: 10. The CDR3: CASSSGTGRPGYNEQFF. CDR3 bases: TGCGCCAGCAGCTCCGGGACAGGGAGACCCGGCTACAATGAGCAGTTCTTC.